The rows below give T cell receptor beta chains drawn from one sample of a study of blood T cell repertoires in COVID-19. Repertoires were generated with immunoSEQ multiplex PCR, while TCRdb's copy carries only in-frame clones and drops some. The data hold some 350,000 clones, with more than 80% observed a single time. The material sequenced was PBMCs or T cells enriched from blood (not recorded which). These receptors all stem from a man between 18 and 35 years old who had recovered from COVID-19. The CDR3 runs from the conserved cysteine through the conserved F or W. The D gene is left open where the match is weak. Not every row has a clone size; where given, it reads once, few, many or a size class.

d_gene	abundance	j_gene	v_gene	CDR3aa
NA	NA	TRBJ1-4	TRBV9	CASSGSGEGWEKLFF
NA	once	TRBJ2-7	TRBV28	CASSLSTGRYEQYF
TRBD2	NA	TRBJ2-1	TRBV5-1	CASSWVKAGGPNEQFF
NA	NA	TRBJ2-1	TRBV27	CASSFSAGYNEQFF
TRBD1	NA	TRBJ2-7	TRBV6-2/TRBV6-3	CASSLQGSAYEQYF
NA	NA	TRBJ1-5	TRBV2	CASRSQGHSNQPQHF
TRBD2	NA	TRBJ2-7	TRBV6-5	CASSQRLAGTYEQYF
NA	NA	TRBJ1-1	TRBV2	CASRIRGGNTEAFF
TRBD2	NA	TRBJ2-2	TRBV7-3	CASSLSGAGVGTGELFF
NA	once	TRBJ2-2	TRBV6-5	CASKTSSSGELFF
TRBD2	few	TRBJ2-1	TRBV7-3	CASSLIGAGSLVNEQFF
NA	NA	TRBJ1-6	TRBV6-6	CASSVRWAPNNSPLHF
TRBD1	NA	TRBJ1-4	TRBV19	CASSILGTANEKLFF
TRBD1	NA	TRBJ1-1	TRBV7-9	CASSLGFGTGGETFF
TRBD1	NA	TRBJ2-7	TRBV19	CASSPPGTGDEQYF
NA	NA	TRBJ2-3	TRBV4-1	CASSQSLGGGGADTQYF
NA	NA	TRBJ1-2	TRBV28	CASRGGWNYGYTF
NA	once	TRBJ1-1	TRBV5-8	CASSLAQGNTEAFF
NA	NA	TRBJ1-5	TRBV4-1	CASSQVDGGNQPQHF
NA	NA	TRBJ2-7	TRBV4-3	CASSQIFAAALVYEQYF
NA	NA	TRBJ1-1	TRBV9	CASSVQTGINTEAFF
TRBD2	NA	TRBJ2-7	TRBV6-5	CASSPGTSPKEQYF
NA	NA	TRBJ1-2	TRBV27	CASSQGVNYGYTF
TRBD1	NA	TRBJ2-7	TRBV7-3	CASSYTGTGTYEQYF
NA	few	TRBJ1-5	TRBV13	CASCGGALQPQHF
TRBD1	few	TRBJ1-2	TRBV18	CASSSTGDKVNGYTF
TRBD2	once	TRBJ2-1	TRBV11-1	CASSGGGRDYNEQFF